One sample yielded the 22 T cell receptor beta chains listed below, sequenced in a study of T-cell memory formation after mild COVID-19. TCRdb passed the 5' RACE reads through MiXCR, listing each CDR3 protein once. Of about 270,000 distinct CDR3 sequences listed, about a sixth are singletons. The sequencing input was PBMCs or a T cell subset sorted from them (not recorded which). Receptors originate from a man younger than 35 who had mild COVID-19 (a few samples of this study predate the infection). Cell type and time point are not known.

The chain joins TRBV7-9 to TRBJ2-1; D is ambiguous. V lost 0 bases to trimming and J lost 0 bases, with 3 bases between them. This CDR3 region has 14 residues. Germline V gene lookup returns CDR1 SEHNR and CDR2 FQNEAQ (reference sequence). CDR3 nucleotides: TGTGCCAGCAGCTTAGCGGTCTCCTACAATGAGCAGTTCTTC. Protein product: CASSLAVSYNEQFF.

This clonotype occurred a few times. The rearrangement uses TRBV6-2 or TRBV6-3 and TRBJ2-7; TRBD2 matches at 9 bases. The germline CDR1 and CDR2 sequences are MNHEY and SVGEGT. The CDR3 is made up of 16 amino acids. J lost 6 bases, V lost 10 bases, and 19 bases had no gene match. This chain's CDR3 is CANNNGSSGERCEQYV. CDR3 coding DNA: TGTGCCAACAATAACGGGTCTAGCGGGGAACGGTGCGAGCAGTACGTC.

This clonotype was observed many times. The chain recombines TRBV12-3 or TRBV12-4 with TRBJ1-5; 8 nucleotides match TRBD1. V lost 6 bases to trimming and J lost 4 bases; unmatched junction nucleotides: 11. The CDR3 sequence is 16 residues long. The CDR3 protein is CASRLGGGQENQPQHF. The CDR3 DNA follows: TGTGCCAGCAGACTAGGGGGGGGACAGGAAAATCAGCCCCAGCATTTT.

The chain has TRBV7-9 and TRBJ2-1; 10 positions match TRBD2. This CDR3 is built from 15 residues. Looked up from germline, CDR1 is SEHNR and CDR2 is FQNEAQ (reference sequence). Trimming took 5 bases from V and 3 from J; bases not matched to a gene: 4. This chain's CDR3 is CASSPSGGLYNEQFF. The DNA of the CDR3 is TGTGCCAGCAGCCCTAGCGGGGGTCTCTACAATGAGCAGTTCTTC. Based on the CDR3 plus reference TRBV7-9 and TRBJ2-1, the full variable domain is DTGVSQNPRHKITKRGQNVTFRCDPISEHNRLYWYRQTLGQGPEFLTYFQNEAQLEKSRLLSDRFSAERPKGSFSTLEIQRTEQGDSAMYLCASSPSGGLYNEQFFGPGTRLTVL.

CDR3 sequence (DNA): TGTGCCAGCAGCCCCGACCCCGTAACAGATACGCAGTATTTT. Protein product: CASSPDPVTDTQYF. The chain employs TRBV7-3 and TRBJ2-3; D not certain. V lost 5 bases and J lost 3, with 12 bases in between. Germline lookup yields CDR1 SGHTA and CDR2 FQGTGA. The CDR3 spans 14 residues.

This clonotype was detected only a few times. The gene calls are TRBV5-1 and TRBJ1-1; 11 bases line up with TRBD1. The CDR3 spans 15 residues. J lost 7 bases, V lost 3 bases, and 8 bases had no gene match. CDR1 and CDR2 (germline): SGHRS, YFSETQ. The DNA for the CDR3 is TGCGCCAGCAGCTCGGGGACAGGGGGAACGGGTGAAGCTTTCTTT. Translation: CASSSGTGGTGEAFF.

The chain recombines TRBV10-3 with TRBJ2-1, with 10 bases aligning to TRBD2. Unmatched junction bases numbered 7, after V lost 3 bases and J lost 8 bases. Germline CDR1 reads ENHRY; CDR2 reads SYGVKD. The CDR3 is made up of 15 amino acids. CDR3 loop: CAISDFPSGGDEQFF. CDR3 in DNA: TGTGCCATCAGTGACTTCCCCAGCGGGGGGGATGAGCAGTTCTTC.

This clonotype has more than one count but fewer than ten. The chain couples TRBV7-9 to TRBJ2-5; TRBD2 might be the D (5 bases). The germline V gene has CDR1 SEHNR and CDR2 FQNEAQ (reference sequence). The CDR3 sequence is 13 residues long. V was clipped by 3 bases and J by 3 bases, with 8 bases between them. CDR3 sequence reads: CASSFRGKETQYF. CDR3 nucleotides: TGTGCCAGCAGCTTCCGGGGTAAAGAGACCCAGTACTTC.

This clonotype was detected only a few times. The CDR3 sequence is CASRTGTEAFF. The CDR3 DNA follows: TGTGCCAGCAGGACGGGCACTGAAGCTTTCTTT. The V and J genes are TRBV6-2 or TRBV6-3 and TRBJ1-1; D is ambiguous. Germline V lookup: CDR1 MNHEY, CDR2 SVGEGT. V was cut by 6 bases and J by 4 bases, with 6 bases left in between. This CDR3 comprises 11 residues.

Only a few counts were recorded for this clonotype. This chain connects TRBV7-9 to TRBJ1-6; D not certain. Between the trimmed V and J ends, which lost 5 bases and 6 bases, there was a span of 11 bases. The germline gives CDR1 SEHNR, CDR2 FQNEAQ (reference sequence). This CDR3 has 14 amino acids. The CDR3 DNA reads as TGTGCCAGCAGCCTAACCCCCGTTAATTCACCCCTCCACTTT. Its protein is CASSLTPVNSPLHF.

V is TRBV15 and J is TRBJ1-1, with D possibly matching TRBD1 (6 bases). Trimming left V 0 bases short and J 2 bases short, with 13 bases between. CDR1 and CDR2 (germline): LNHNV, YYDKDF (reference sequence). The CDR3 length is 16 residues. This CDR3 is CATSRDRAGANTEAFF. In DNA, the CDR3 is TGTGCCACCAGCAGAGATCGGGCAGGGGCCAACACTGAAGCTTTCTTT.

The chain uses TRBV10-1 and TRBJ2-1; D is ambiguous. From germline, CDR1 is WNHNN and CDR2 SYGVQD (reference sequence). This CDR3 spans 12 amino acids. The V end was cut by 3 bases, the J end by 12 bases, with 12 bases between. As DNA, the CDR3 is TGCGCCAGCAGTGAACCCCTGAGCAGGCAGTTCTTC. Translated: CASSEPLSRQFF.

This clonotype turned up a few times. This chain joins TRBV20-1 and TRBJ2-1; D ambiguous. Germline assignment: CDR1 DFQATT and CDR2 SNEGSKA (reference sequence). CDR3 length: 10 amino acids. Between the trimmed V and J ends, which lost 5 bases and 6 bases, there was a span of 5 bases. The CDR3 sequence: CSALGNEQFF. As DNA, the CDR3 is TGCAGTGCTCTTGGCAATGAGCAGTTCTTC.

The V and J genes are TRBV12-3 or TRBV12-4 and TRBJ2-2; perhaps TRBD1 as D (5 bases). The CDR3 is 12 residues long. V gave up 11 bases and J gave up 5 bases, with 12 bases separating them. CDR3: CALGKGTGELFF. The CDR3 DNA follows: TGTGCCCTGGGAAAGGGGACCGGGGAGCTGTTTTTT.

The chain employs TRBV5-1 and TRBJ2-3, with 10 positions matching TRBD2. J gave up 1 base and V 1 base, and 6 bases lay outside the gene matches. The CDR3 consists of 17 residues. Looked up from germline, CDR1 is SGHRS and CDR2 is YFSETQ. The chain's CDR3 is CASSLSSSGGGTDTQYF. The CDR3 DNA reads as TGCGCCAGCAGCTTGTCCTCTAGCGGGGGCGGCACAGATACGCAGTATTTT.

This clonotype was observed once. The chain couples TRBV7-2 to TRBJ2-5; D gene unclear. Germline loops: CDR1 SGHTA, CDR2 FQGNSA. The CDR3 loop spans 13 amino acids. Deletions cut 1 base from V and 4 bases from J, with 7 bases between. The CDR3 here is CASSLDPRETQYF. In DNA, the CDR3 is TGTGCCAGCAGCTTAGACCCCAGAGAGACCCAGTACTTC.

V and J are TRBV4-3 and TRBJ1-2, with a tentative D call TRBD1 (6 bases). CDR1 is LGHNA, CDR2 YSLEER, per germline. This CDR3 spans 15 amino acids. With 0 bases removed from V and 5 bases from J, the gap between germline ends came to 13 bases. CDR3 coding DNA: TGCGCCAGCAGCCAAGATTCAGGGGTCGGTTATGGCTACACCTTC. As protein: CASSQDSGVGYGYTF.

In this sample, this clonotype turned up many times. V is TRBV11-2 and J is TRBJ2-3; TRBD2 aligns across 8 bases. Germline V gene data show CDR1 as SGHAT and CDR2 as FQNNGV. This CDR3 has 17 residues. After removal of 5 bases from V and 0 bases from J, the junction contained 10 bases not matched to a gene. The CDR3 loop is CASSPFPGGSSTDTQYF. The CDR3, as DNA: TGTGCCAGCAGCCCTTTTCCGGGGGGGTCTAGCACAGATACGCAGTATTTT.

Many counts were recorded for this clonotype. The CDR3 nucleotides read TGTGCCTCCGGCGGGGGGCGCACAGATACGCAGTATTTT. Translation gives CASGGGRTDTQYF. The chain employs TRBV12-3 or TRBV12-4 and TRBJ2-3; 8 bases align to TRBD2. CDR3 length equals 13 residues. V was clipped by 11 bases and J by 1 base; unmatched bases: 5.

The CDR3 DNA follows: TGTGCCAGCAGTTTAACTACCCAAGGTAGGCAGTTCTTC. Its protein is CASSLTTQGRQFF. The chain uses TRBV12-3 or TRBV12-4 and TRBJ2-1; D gene ambiguous. This CDR3 comprises 13 residues. With 2 bases removed from V and 12 bases from J, the gap between germline ends came to 14 bases.

This clonotype was counted between two and nine times. This chain links TRBV9 with TRBJ2-7, with D uncertain. This CDR3 spans 14 amino acids. The germline V gene encodes CDR1 SGDLS and CDR2 YYNGEE. With 2 bases removed from V and 1 base from J, the gap between germline ends came to 10 bases. CDR3 coding DNA: TGTGCCAGCAGCGTGACGCCGGGTTCCTACGAGCAGTACTTC. This encodes CASSVTPGSYEQYF.

This chain connects TRBV10-3 to TRBJ2-3; D is uncertain. Germline assignment: CDR1 ENHRY and CDR2 SYGVKD. The CDR3 has 14 amino acids. Between the trimmed V and J ends, which lost 3 bases and 2 bases, there was a span of 9 bases. The CDR3 loop is CAISESRNTDTQYF. CDR3 coding DNA: TGTGCCATCAGTGAAAGCAGGAACACAGATACGCAGTATTTT.